This T cell receptor beta chain was sequenced for a study of T cell repertoires in cytomegalovirus infection. Study overall: The authors used CMV epitopes that were HLA-C-restricted (recently identified) and HLA-B-restricted (well studied).

TCRdb re-derived calls from the reads in MiXCR, one entry per CDR3 protein. The table shows hundreds of thousands of distinct CDR3 sequences, with under 55% occurring only once. This clonotype was found a few times. The target antigen is unknown. V lost 7 bases and J 1 base, leaving 14 bases between the germline ends. This CDR3 spans 14 amino acids. In germline, CDR1 is SGHTA, CDR2 FQGNSA. The source of this sequence is a human donor in good health (CMV status not recorded). Some clones in this sample may be carry-over from other donors' samples. This sequence joins TRBV7-2 and TRBJ2-7; possibly TRBD1 for D (6 bases). Specimen: cultured PBMCs, collected from culture after CMV antigen stimulation. CDR3 amino acids: CASTEGRGSYEQYF. For the CDR3, the DNA is TGTGCCAGCACCGAGGGCAGGGGATCCTACGAGCAGTACTTC. Together with reference TRBV7-2 and TRBJ2-7, the CDR3 gives the full variable domain: GAGVSQSPSNKVTEKGKDVELRCDPISGHTALYWYRQSLGQGLEFLIYFQGNSAPDKSGLPSDRFSAERTGGSVSTLTIQRTQQEDSAVYLCASTEGRGSYEQYFGPGTRLTVT.